The 26 T cell receptor beta chains below come from one sample, sequenced in a study of OX40 agonist ivuxolimab in advanced cancers. The method was immunoSEQ multiplex PCR; TCRdb's version includes in-frame clones alone and lacks a portion of them. The table records 50,000 to 55,000 clones, about four fifths of them present only once. The specimen was CD4+ or CD8+ T cells sorted from blood, collected in a trial of the OX40 agonist ivuxolimab. All receptors derive from an adult with an advanced solid tumor such as melanoma, head and neck, liver or kidney cancer.

This clone is labeled medium-sized. V is TRBV15 and J is TRBJ1-2, with 8 nucleotides matching TRBD1. Germline trimming cut 0 bases from V and 4 bases from J; bases unmatched to any gene: 13. The CDR3 runs 18 residues. CDR1 and CDR2 from the germline V gene are LNHNV and YYDKDF (reference sequence). The CDR3 here is CATSRDLGQGRASYGYTF. DNA of the CDR3: TGTGCCACCAGCAGAGATCTCGGACAGGGAAGGGCGAGCTATGGCTACACCTTC.

The V call is TRBV28, the J call TRBJ2-7; 10 nucleotides align to TRBD1. The CDR3 covers 14 residues. Per germline, CDR1 MDHEN and CDR2 SYDVKM. J was trimmed by 2 bases and V by 4 bases; bases with no gene match: 2. The CDR3 is CASSSGQGAYEQYF. The CDR3 nucleotides are TGTGCCAGCAGTTCAGGACAGGGGGCCTACGAGCAGTACTTC. The full variable domain, its missing parts supplied by reference TRBV28 and TRBJ2-7, is DVKVTQSSRYLVKRTGEKVFLECVQDMDHENMFWYRQDPGLGLRLIYFSYDVKMKEKGDIPEGYSVSREKKERFSLILESASTNQTSMYLCASSSGQGAYEQYFGPGTRLTVT.

The chain is built from TRBV6-5 and TRBJ1-2, with 7 nucleotides matching TRBD1. The trim removed 5 bases at V and 3 bases at J, leaving 0 bases unmatched. The CDR3 is 12 residues long. CDR1 and CDR2 from the germline V gene are MNHEY and SVGAGI. The CDR3 DNA sequence: TGTGCCAGCAGTGACAGGGACTATGGCTACACCTTC. Its translation is CASSDRDYGYTF.

J is TRBJ2-6 and V is TRBV7-2; D gene unclear. The CDR3 is made up of 13 amino acids. V was shortened by 1 base and J by 4 bases, with 2 bases between the two germline ends. Germline V gene lookup returns CDR1 SGHTA and CDR2 FQGNSA. The CDR3 sequence: CASSLGGANVLTF. CDR3 DNA: TGTGCCAGCAGCTTAGGAGGGGCCAACGTCCTGACTTTC.

V gene TRBV25-1 combines with J gene TRBJ1-2; no clear D. CDR1 and CDR2 from the germline V gene are MGHDK and SYGVNS. The CDR3 has 15 amino acids. V was pared by 4 bases and J by 8 bases, with 20 bases between. The CDR3 sequence is CASSGSLGHWEGYTF. Here the CDR3 DNA reads TGTGCCAGCAGTGGATCCTTGGGCCACTGGGAAGGCTACACCTTC.

The V and J genes are TRBV5-1 and TRBJ1-3, with TRBD1 as a possible D gene (5 bases). The CDR3 extends over 15 amino acids. Germline V lookup: CDR1 SGHRS, CDR2 YFSETQ. Trimming took 4 bases from V and 0 from J, leaving 11 bases between them. The CDR3 sequence: CASSKQESSGNTIYF. Here the CDR3 DNA reads TGCGCCAGCAGCAAACAGGAAAGCTCTGGAAACACCATATATTTT.

The rearrangement links TRBV30 to TRBJ2-3; D call uncertain. CDR1 and CDR2 from the germline V gene are GTSNPN and SVGIG (reference sequence). The CDR3 loop spans 14 amino acids. V lost 4 bases, J lost 2 bases, and 13 bases lay in between. The CDR3 DNA follows: TGTGCCTGGAAACTGGGCTGGGACACAGATACGCAGTATTTT. Its translation: CAWKLGWDTDTQYF.

V is TRBV14 and J is TRBJ2-7, with D possibly being TRBD1 or TRBD2 (5 bases each). Between the trimmed V and J ends, which lost 1 base and 6 bases, there was a span of 10 bases. Germline V gives CDR1 SGHDN, CDR2 FVKESK. This CDR3 region has 13 residues. DNA of the CDR3: TGTGCCAGCAGCCAAGCCCTTGGGGGCGAGCAGTACTTC. It translates to CASSQALGGEQYF.

The chain combines TRBV14 with TRBJ2-1, with 7 bases lining up with TRBD1. The CDR3 is made up of 16 amino acids. Trimming cost V 3 bases and J 4 bases; bases outside gene matches: 9. The germline gives CDR1 SGHDN, CDR2 FVKESK. CDR3 nucleotides: TGTGCCAGCAGCCAGGGACAGAGAGCGGCATACAATGAGCAGTTCTTC. It yields the protein CASSQGQRAAYNEQFF.

The genes are TRBV19 and TRBJ2-1, with D tentatively TRBD1 (5 bases). With 5 bases removed from V and 8 bases from J, the gap between germline ends came to 13 bases. CDR3 length: 13 residues. Germline assignment: CDR1 LNHDA and CDR2 SQIVND (reference sequence). The CDR3 protein is CASSGQPWDEQFF. The CDR3 bases are TGTGCCAGTAGTGGACAACCTTGGGATGAGCAGTTCTTC.

This chain joins TRBV7-2 and TRBJ2-1, with D uncertain. Trimming cost V 6 bases and J 1 base, with 7 bases left between them. Germline lookup yields CDR1 SGHTA and CDR2 FQGNSA. The CDR3 length is 13 residues. CDR3 sequence reads: CASSRWSYNEQFF. The CDR3 DNA sequence: TGTGCCAGCAGTCGTTGGTCCTACAATGAGCAGTTCTTC.

The chain recombines TRBV30 with TRBJ2-1; 7 bases align to TRBD2. The CDR3 is made up of 15 amino acids. Germline V CDR1 and CDR2: GTSNPN, SVGIG (reference sequence). The trim removed 1 base at V and 10 bases at J, leaving 13 bases unmatched. In DNA form, the CDR3 reads TGTGCCTGGAGTGGGACTACCTCGGGAGGCTCGGAGCAGTTCTTC. This sequence encodes CAWSGTTSGGSEQFF.

The chain joins TRBV6-5 to TRBJ1-4; maybe TRBD1 (5 bases). Germline V gives CDR1 MNHEY, CDR2 SVGAGI. The CDR3 is 16 amino acids. Between the trimmed V and J ends, which lost 4 bases and 0 bases, there was a span of 12 bases. The CDR3 DNA reads as TGTGCCAGCAGTTCTCCGCAGGGTTCAACTAATGAAAAACTGTTTTTT. Its protein is CASSSPQGSTNEKLFF.

In DNA form, the CDR3 reads TGTGCCAGCAGACCATCAAGGAACACCGGGGAGCTGTTTTTT. Protein: CASRPSRNTGELFF. V is TRBV14 and J is TRBJ2-2; D gene uncertain. Deletions cut 6 bases from V and 1 base from J, with 9 bases between. The CDR3 runs to 14 residues. Germline V gene lookup returns CDR1 SGHDN and CDR2 FVKESK.

A single count supports this clone. The rearrangement links TRBV15 to TRBJ2-7; 8 bases fit TRBD1. Germline loops: CDR1 LNHNV, CDR2 YYDKDF (reference sequence). This CDR3 comprises 16 residues. The V and J ends lost 2 bases and 3 bases, in that order; junction bases with no gene match: 9. The CDR3 sequence is CATSRPLSGQVYEQYF. CDR3 bases: TGTGCCACCAGCAGACCGCTGTCGGGACAGGTCTACGAGCAGTACTTC.

The rearrangement joins TRBV7-3 to TRBJ2-1; 7 nucleotides match TRBD2. V was clipped by 1 base and J by 2 bases; unmatched bases: 5. Germline values: CDR1 SGHTA, CDR2 FQGTGA. The CDR3 consists of 16 residues. CDR3 sequence reads: CASSLNPSGTYNEQFF. The CDR3 DNA reads as TGTGCCAGCAGCTTAAACCCTAGCGGTACCTACAATGAGCAGTTCTTC.

The rearrangement joins TRBV4-3 to TRBJ2-5; D tentatively fits TRBD1 or TRBD2 (5 bases each). Germline assignment: CDR1 LGHNA and CDR2 YSLEER. This CDR3 region has 12 residues. V shed 2 bases and J shed 8 bases, with 9 bases lying between them. The CDR3 spells CASSQLGDTQYF. DNA for the CDR3: TGCGCCAGCAGCCAATTGGGGGATACCCAGTACTTC.

This chain joins TRBV7-2 and TRBJ1-5; a possible D gene is TRBD1 (5 bases). Trimming shortened V by 1 base and J by 1 base, and 11 bases separated the two germline ends. This CDR3 is built from 16 residues. The V gene's germline CDR1 is SGHTA and CDR2 FQGNSA. CDR3 amino acids: CASSLESGGSNQPQHF. The CDR3, as DNA: TGTGCCAGCAGCTTAGAGTCGGGGGGGAGCAATCAGCCCCAGCATTTT.

The CDR3 loop is CASSLVGAVANYGYTF. CDR3 in DNA: TGTGCCAGCAGCTTGGTAGGGGCAGTCGCTAACTATGGCTACACCTTC. The chain has TRBV7-2 and TRBJ1-2; D may be TRBD1 (5 bases). V lost 3 bases and J 0 bases, leaving 14 bases between the germline ends. The CDR3 extends over 16 amino acids. Germline CDR1 is SGHTA and CDR2 is FQGNSA.

The V gene is TRBV5-1, the J gene TRBJ2-1; no clear D. Deletions cut 0 bases from V and 6 bases from J, with 4 bases between. Per the germline V gene, CDR1 is SGHRS and CDR2 is YFSETQ. The CDR3 has 12 amino acids. The CDR3 sequence: CASSLGGNEQFF. CDR3 in DNA: TGCGCCAGCAGCTTGGGTGGCAATGAGCAGTTCTTC.

V usage is TRBV5-1 and J usage is TRBJ2-7; TRBD1 matches 10 bases. CDR1 and CDR2 (germline): SGHRS, YFSETQ. V lost 3 bases and J lost 2; bases outside the gene matches: 11. CDR3 length: 17 residues. For the CDR3, the DNA is TGCGCCAGCAGCTCCCTCCCCCCCGGGACAGGGGCCTACGAGCAGTACTTC. Translated: CASSSLPPGTGAYEQYF.

This chain joins TRBV11-3 and TRBJ2-5; weak D call: TRBD1 (6 bases). V lost 5 bases and J 1 base, leaving 11 bases between the germline ends. The germline gives CDR1 SGHNT, CDR2 YENEEA. This CDR3 spans 14 amino acids. The CDR3 reads CASSHRTVQETQYF. CDR3 DNA: TGTGCCAGCAGCCACCGGACAGTCCAAGAGACCCAGTACTTC.

The rearrangement joins TRBV2 to TRBJ1-2; D perhaps matches TRBD1 (5 bases). The CDR3 is 16 amino acids. Between the trimmed V and J ends, which lost 2 bases and 4 bases, there was a span of 17 bases. Germline V CDR1 and CDR2: SNHLY, FYNNEI. CDR3 nucleotides: TGTGCCAGCAGTGAAAGTGGAGGGGCCTTTTCCTATGGCTACACCTTC. Its protein is CASSESGGAFSYGYTF.

The V gene is TRBV7-3, the J gene TRBJ2-7, with TRBD1 matching over 7 bases. The CDR3 spans 14 residues. The V gene's germline CDR1 is SGHTA and CDR2 FQGTGA. V was clipped by 3 bases and J by 2 bases; unmatched bases: 4. The CDR3 bases are TGTGCCAGCAGCTTCGGGACAGTTCCCTACGAGCAGTACTTC. Amino acids: CASSFGTVPYEQYF.

A few counts support this clone. V gene TRBV6-1 combines with J gene TRBJ1-1; D call uncertain. The CDR3 sequence is 12 residues long. Trimming took off 4 bases at V and 8 bases at J, with 11 bases between the two ends. Germline CDR1 reads MNHNS; CDR2 reads SASEGT. This CDR3 is CASSVAGSEAFF. The CDR3, as DNA: TGTGCCAGCAGTGTCGCAGGTTCGGAAGCTTTCTTT.

This chain connects TRBV6-5 to TRBJ2-5, with TRBD2 matching 13 bases. CDR1 is MNHEY, CDR2 SVGAGI, per germline. The ends lost 6 bases at V and 5 bases at J; junction bases unmatched: 0. This CDR3 contains 13 residues. CDR3: CASRGLAGETQYF. As DNA, the CDR3 is TGTGCCAGCAGGGGACTAGCGGGGGAGACCCAGTACTTC.